The entry that follows covers one TCR beta chain sequence. The target antigen is unknown. The sample comes from a study of early T cells in non-severe SARS-CoV-2 infection. Study-wide results and caveats: In VDJdb matching, anti-spike CD8 responses were favored while private and CD4 specificities went missing.

This CDR3 is built from 15 residues. Trimming took off 4 bases at V and 3 bases at J, with 16 bases between the two ends. Germline V gene sequence: CDR1 SGHDT, CDR2 YYEEEE. TCRdb reprocessed the 5' RACE reads via MiXCR and lists one record per CDR3 protein. The sample yields fewer than 50,000 distinct CDR3 sequences, 7% to 8% seen once. The V call is TRBV5-6, the J call TRBJ2-5; D tentatively reads TRBD1 or TRBD2 (7 bases each). The sequence derives from an adult who was a healthcare worker with PCR-confirmed SARS-CoV-2 infection or an uninfected control (not recorded which). Sequences were obtained from whole blood. This CDR3 reads CASSHGGGTEETQYF. CDR3 DNA: TGTGCCAGCAGCCATGGGGGAGGGACAGAAGAGACCCAGTACTTC. Full variable domain (remainder filled in from reference TRBV5-6 and TRBJ2-5): DAGVTQSPTHLIKTRGQQVTLRCSPKSGHDTVSWYQQALGQGPQFIFQYYEEEERQRGNFPDRFSGHQFPNYSSELNVNALLLGDSALYLCASSHGGGTEETQYFGPGTRLLVL.